This T cell receptor (beta chain) came from a study of T-cell memory formation after mild COVID-19. As for the study in general: Among the donors, TCR clusters were largely specific to each donor.

General study findings and limits: Within pre-infection memory, some responding clones were found, suggesting cross-reactive memory joined.

Using its own MiXCR run on the 5' RACE reads, TCRdb lists one record per CDR3 protein. In the table there are approximately 500,000 distinct CDR3 sequences, approximately 23% of which are singletons. V was clipped by 9 bases and J by 6 bases, with 20 bases between them. CDR1 SGHVS and CDR2 FQNEAQ come from the germline V gene. The CDR3 totals 14 residues. Comments on this clonotype: The antigen is not known.

The rearrangement joins TRBV7-8 to TRBJ1-1; D might be TRBD1 (5 bases). The sample was PBMCs or a T cell subset sorted from them (not recorded which). The receptor was isolated from an adult woman who had mild COVID-19 (a few samples of this study predate the infection). Cell type and time point are not known. CDR3 coding DNA: TGTGCCAGTCACGGGGGTAAGGCGGGGGCTGAAGCTTTCTTT. Protein sequence: CASHGGKAGAEAFF.